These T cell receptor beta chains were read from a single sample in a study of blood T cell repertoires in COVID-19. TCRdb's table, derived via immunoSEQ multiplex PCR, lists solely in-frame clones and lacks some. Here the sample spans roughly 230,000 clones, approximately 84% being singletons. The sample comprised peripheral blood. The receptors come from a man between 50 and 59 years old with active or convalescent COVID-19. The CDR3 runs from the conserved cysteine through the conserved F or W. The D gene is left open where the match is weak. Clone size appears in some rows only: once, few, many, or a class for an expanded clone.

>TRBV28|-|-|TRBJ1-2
CASSPSNYGYTF
TGTGCCAGCAGTCCATCTAACTATGGCTACACCTTC
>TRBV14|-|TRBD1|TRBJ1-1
CASSRLDRGKTEAFF
TGTGCCAGCAGCCGGTTGGACAGGGGGAAGACTGAAGCTTTCTTT
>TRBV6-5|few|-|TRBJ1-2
CASSNSGANYGYTF
TGTGCCAGCAGTAACTCGGGAGCTAACTATGGCTACACCTTC
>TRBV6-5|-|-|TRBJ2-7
CASSYRVTYEQYF
TGTGCCAGCAGTTACCGGGTAACCTACGAGCAGTACTTC
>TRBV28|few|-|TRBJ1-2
CASSTRGLEGYTF
TGTGCCAGTTCAACGAGAGGCCTCGAAGGCTACACCTTC
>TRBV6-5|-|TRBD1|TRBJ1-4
CASSRQGAGEKLFF
TGTGCCAGCAGTCGACAGGGTGCGGGCGAAAAACTGTTTTTT
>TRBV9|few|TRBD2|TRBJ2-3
CASSVVGGGSTDTQYF
TGTGCCAGCAGCGTAGTGGGCGGGGGTAGCACAGATACGCAGTATTTT
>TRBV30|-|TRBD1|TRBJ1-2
CAWSRQGHGYTF
TGTGCCTGGAGTCGACAGGGTCATGGCTACACCTTC
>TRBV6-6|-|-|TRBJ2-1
CASSYSNRRLGNEQFF
TGTGCCAGCAGTTACTCGAACAGGCGGTTAGGCAATGAGCAGTTCTTC
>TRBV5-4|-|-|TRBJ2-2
CASSQTKFGELFF
TGTGCCAGCAGCCAAACAAAGTTCGGGGAGCTGTTTTTT
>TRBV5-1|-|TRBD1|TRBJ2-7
CASSLTGQAFEEQYF
TGCGCCAGCAGCTTGACGGGACAGGCGTTTGAAGAGCAGTACTTC
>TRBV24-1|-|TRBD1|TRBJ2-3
CAPQIGTGVLDTQYF
TGTGCCCCCCAGATCGGGACAGGGGTTCTGGATACGCAGTATTTT
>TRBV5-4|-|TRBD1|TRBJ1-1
CASSRDRGTEAFF
TGTGCCAGCAGCCGCGACAGGGGCACTGAAGCTTTCTTT
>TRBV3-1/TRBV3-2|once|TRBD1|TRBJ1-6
CASSQGQSLSPLHF
TGTGCCAGCAGCCAGGGACAGTCACTCTCACCCCTCCACTTT
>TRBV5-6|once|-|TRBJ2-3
CASSLPGVGTQYF
TGTGCCAGCAGCTTGCCAGGGGTTGGTACGCAGTATTTT
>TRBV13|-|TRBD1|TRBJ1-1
CASSSGTGNTEAFF
TGTGCCAGCAGCTCTGGGACAGGGAACACTGAAGCTTTCTTT
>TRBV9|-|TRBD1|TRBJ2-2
CASSQGVSNTGELFF
TGTGCCAGCAGCCAGGGGGTGTCGAACACCGGGGAGCTGTTTTTT
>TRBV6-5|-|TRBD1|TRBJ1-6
CASGTRQGSSPLHF
TGTGCCAGCGGAACTAGACAGGGTAGCTCACCCCTCCACTTT
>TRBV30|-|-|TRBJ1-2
CAWLKQGFYGYTF
TGTGCCTGGCTGAAACAGGGATTCTATGGCTACACCTTC
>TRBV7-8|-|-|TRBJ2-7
CASSYRLDPDYEQYF
TGTGCCAGCAGCTACCGCCTAGATCCCGACTACGAGCAGTACTTC
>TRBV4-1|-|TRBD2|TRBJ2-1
CASSQDRSGGYNEQFF
TGCGCCAGCAGCCAAGATCGGTCGGGGGGGTACAATGAGCAGTTCTTC
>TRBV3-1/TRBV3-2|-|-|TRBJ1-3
CASSPEVVASSGNTIYF
TGTGCCAGCAGCCCCGAAGTTGTCGCGAGCTCTGGAAACACCATATATTTT
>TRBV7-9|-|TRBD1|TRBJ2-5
CASRHGGQGQTQYF
TGTGCCAGCAGACACGGCGGACAGGGACAGACCCAGTACTTC
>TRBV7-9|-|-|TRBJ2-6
CASSSRVSGANVLTF
TGTGCCAGCAGCTCCCGGGTCTCTGGGGCCAACGTCCTGACTTTC
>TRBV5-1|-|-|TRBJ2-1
CASSFEMEHEQFF
TGCGCCAGCAGCTTCGAGATGGAGCATGAGCAGTTCTTC
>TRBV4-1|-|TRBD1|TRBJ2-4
CASSQQTGAGAKNIQYF
TGCGCCAGCAGCCAACAAACAGGGGCCGGTGCCAAAAACATTCAGTACTTC
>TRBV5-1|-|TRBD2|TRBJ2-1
CASSLASFRGDNEQFF
TGCGCCAGCAGCTTGGCCTCATTTCGGGGGGACAATGAGCAGTTCTTC
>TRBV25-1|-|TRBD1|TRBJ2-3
CASSESLGTGSTDTQYF
TGTGCCAGCAGTGAAAGCCTAGGGACAGGAAGCACAGATACGCAGTATTTT
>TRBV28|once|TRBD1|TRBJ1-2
CASSPPDRAYGYTF
TGTGCCAGCAGCCCCCCCGACAGGGCTTATGGCTACACCTTC
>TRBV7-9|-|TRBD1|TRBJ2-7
CASILGTGGNEQYF
TGTGCCAGCATTCTGGGGACAGGGGGCAACGAGCAGTACTTC
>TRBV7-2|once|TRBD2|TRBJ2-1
CASSLLLAASNEQFF
TGTGCCAGCAGCTTGCTTCTAGCGGCGAGCAATGAGCAGTTCTTC
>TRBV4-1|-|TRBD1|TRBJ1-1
CASSPGQSMNTEAFF
TGCGCCAGCAGCCCGGGACAGTCCATGAACACTGAAGCTTTCTTT
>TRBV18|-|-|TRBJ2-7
CASSPETGPYEQYF
TGTGCCAGCTCACCCGAGACTGGCCCCTACGAGCAGTACTTC
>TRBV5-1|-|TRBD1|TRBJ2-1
CASSWVDRGNEQFF
TGCGCCAGCAGCTGGGTTGACAGGGGTAATGAGCAGTTCTTC
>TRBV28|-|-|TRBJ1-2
CASSLPGIQGGYTF
TGTGCCAGCAGTTTACCAGGGATCCAGGGTGGCTACACCTTC
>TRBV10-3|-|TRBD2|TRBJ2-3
CAISEAGGRDTQYF
TGTGCCATCAGTGAGGCGGGGGGCCGGGATACGCAGTATTTT
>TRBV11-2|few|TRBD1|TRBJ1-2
CASSPGQGYGYTF
TGTGCCAGCAGCCCGGGACAGGGGTACGGCTACACCTTC
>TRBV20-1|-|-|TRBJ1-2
CSASSLAGYTF
TGCAGTGCTAGTTCCCTGGCTGGCTACACCTTC
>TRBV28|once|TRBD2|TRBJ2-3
CASNPGLAGIDTQYF
TGTGCCAGCAACCCCGGGCTAGCGGGGATAGATACGCAGTATTTT
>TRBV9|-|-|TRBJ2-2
CASSPHGRNTGELFF
TGTGCCAGCAGCCCGCACGGGAGGAACACCGGGGAGCTGTTTTTT
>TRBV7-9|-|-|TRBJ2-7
CASSNRDYEQYF
TGTGCCAGCAGCAACAGGGATTACGAGCAGTACTTC
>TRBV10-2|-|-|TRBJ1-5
CASSESTQAAHQPQHF
TGCGCCAGCAGTGAGTCGACACAGGCGGCCCATCAGCCCCAGCATTTT
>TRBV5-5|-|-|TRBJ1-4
CASSFEGVTNEKLFF
TGTGCCAGCAGCTTCGAGGGGGTTACTAATGAAAAACTGTTTTTT
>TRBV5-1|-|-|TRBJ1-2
CASLSTDGEGGYTF
TGCGCCAGCCTTAGCACGGATGGCGAGGGTGGCTACACCTTC
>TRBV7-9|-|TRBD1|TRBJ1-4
CASSSSGTGSEKLFF
TGTGCCAGCAGCTCTTCCGGGACAGGGAGCGAAAAACTGTTTTTT
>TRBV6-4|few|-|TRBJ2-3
CASSDGGASTDTQYF
TGTGCCAGCAGTGACGGGGGGGCTAGCACAGATACGCAGTATTTT
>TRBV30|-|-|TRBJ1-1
CAWSPGGYTEAFF
TGTGCCTGGAGTCCCGGGGGGTACACTGAAGCTTTCTTT
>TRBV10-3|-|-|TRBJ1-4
CAISEHTTNEKLFF
TGTGCCATCAGTGAACATACAACTAATGAAAAACTGTTTTTT
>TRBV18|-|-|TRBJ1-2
CASSPTTVGGNNGYTF
TGTGCCAGCTCACCTACGACGGTTGGAGGGAATAATGGCTACACCTTC